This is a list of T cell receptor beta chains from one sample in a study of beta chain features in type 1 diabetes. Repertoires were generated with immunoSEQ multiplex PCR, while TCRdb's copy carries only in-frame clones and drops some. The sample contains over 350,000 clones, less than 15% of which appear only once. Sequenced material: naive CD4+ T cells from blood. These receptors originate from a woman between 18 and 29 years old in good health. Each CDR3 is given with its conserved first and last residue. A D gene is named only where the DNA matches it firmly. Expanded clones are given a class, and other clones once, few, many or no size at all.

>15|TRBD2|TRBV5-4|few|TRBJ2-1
CASSPTSGRDNEQFF
TGTGCCAGCAGCCCGACTAGCGGGAGGGACAATGAGCAGTTCTTC
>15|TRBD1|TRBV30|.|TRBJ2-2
CAWSVTGVRTGELFF
TGTGCCTGGAGTGTAACAGGGGTGAGGACCGGGGAGCTGTTTTTT
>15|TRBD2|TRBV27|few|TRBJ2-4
CASSFGGGAKNIQYF
TGTGCCAGCAGTTTCGGGGGGGGAGCCAAAAACATTCAGTACTTC
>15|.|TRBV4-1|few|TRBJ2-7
CASGGLTSSLYEQYF
TGCGCCAGCGGCGGATTGACTAGTTCGCTCTACGAGCAGTACTTC
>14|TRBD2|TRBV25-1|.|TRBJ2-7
CASRGTSGFYEQYF
TGTGCCAGCAGAGGGACTAGCGGTTTCTACGAGCAGTACTTC
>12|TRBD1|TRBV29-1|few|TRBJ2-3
CSVGQGTDTQYF
TGCAGCGTGGGACAGGGAACAGATACGCAGTATTTT
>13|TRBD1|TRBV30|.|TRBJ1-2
CAWSPDRVTGYTF
TGTGCCTGGAGTCCAGACAGGGTGACTGGCTACACCTTC
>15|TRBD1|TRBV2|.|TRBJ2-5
CASSNRDRGQGTQYF
TGTGCCAGCAGTAACCGGGACAGGGGGCAGGGGACCCAGTACTTC
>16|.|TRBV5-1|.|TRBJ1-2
CASSLAGGGGSYGYTF
TGCGCCAGCAGCTTGGCGGGGGGCGGCGGAAGCTATGGCTACACCTTC
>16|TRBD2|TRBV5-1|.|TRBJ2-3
CASSPYPSGMTDTQYF
TGCGCCAGCAGCCCGTACCCTAGCGGGATGACAGATACGCAGTATTTT